The entry below gives a single T cell receptor beta chain sequence along with its context. Its antigen is unknown. Within one base of it there is no much larger clone, and no base qualities were kept. The sample belongs to a study of blood T cell repertoires in COVID-19 (TCRdb year 2020). Broadly, across the study: The collaborator samples originated in the United States, Italy and Spain and spanned the acute and convalescent phases of COVID-19. The material from the prospective study consisted of cDNA or gDNA derived from T cells, B-cell-depleted T cells, or PBMCs. Subjects who had been exposed to COVID-19, were actively infected with it, or had recovered from it provided the deeply sampled blood TCRbeta repertoires that made up the dataset. A freely available public database, intended as a resource for researchers studying the immune response to SARS-CoV-2, is where the repertoires were released. Samples were obtained from the ongoing ImmuneRACE study (first 160 participants) and from over 1,000 subjects provided by 6 global collaborators. Nearly every sample came with metadata listing a de-identified subject ID, COVID-19 status, age in years and sex. Where available, HLA class I and class II types were taken from metadata supplied by the sample provider and were not determined by assay-based typing. The investigation overall reported the following: How much clinical and demographic metadata was included differed by source and by participant, and the metadata was provided uncurated.

Whole blood was collected in K2EDTA tubes by collaborating institutions according to the institutions' own protocols. For TCRbeta analysis, collaborators shipped samples in one of three forms: frozen whole blood, isolated PBMCs, or DNA extracted from either of those sample types. TCRbeta CDR3 regions were amplified from genomic DNA using the immunoSEQ Assay, a bias-controlled multiplex PCR. The source study handled its data this way. The number of nucleated cells in each sample was estimated from the amplification of reference gene primers within the assay. To quantify the absolute abundance of each unique TCRbeta CDR3 rearrangement, sequence reads were collapsed and filtered. For each sample, productive Simpson clonality was calculated as the square root of Simpson's diversity index over productive rearrangements. Held by TCRdb, this immuneACCESS table contains in-frame sequences only and omits some clones. Under half of the omission traces to an unresolved V gene where checked; the cause of the rest is unknown. V, J and clone size derive from that table, while D and trimming were established from the DNA sequence. The table for this sample lists more than 85,000 clones; approximately 80% of them were counted only once. The ten largest clones represent roughly 4.1% of the sample.

From V the trimming removes 5 bases and from J it removes 6 bases, while the gene matches leave 4 bases of the junction unaccounted for. The germline V gene supplies CDR1 SGDLS and CDR2 YYNGEE. The CDR3 has 15 amino acids, counting the end cysteine and phenylalanine. Only CDR3 DNA is held: 45 bases, read in frame from base 1. In this chain, TRBV9 is recombined with TRBJ1-6; TRBD1 fits 11 bases in the junction. What was sequenced was peripheral blood. This sequence originates from a human donor in a cohort sampled during active COVID-19. The DNA sequence is given as TGTGCCAGCAGTGGACAGGGGGCCTTTAATTCACCCCTCCACTTT. This sequence encodes CASSGQGAFNSPLHF.